The sequence of this T cell receptor (beta chain) was determined in a study of beta chain features in type 1 diabetes (dated by TCRdb to between 2017 and 2018). The study in broad terms: Mean age, gender distribution, total cell number and subset yield did not differ between patients and healthy donors. Across all samples, around 99 million sorted cells were examined, and cell number per subset correlated strongly with RNA yield. In the study, TCRB repertoires of sorted circulating CD4+ T cell subsets from recently diagnosed type 1 diabetes patients were compared with those of matched healthy donors. Whereas all 30 or so donors provided naive and central memory subsets, regulatory and stem cell-like memory subsets were isolated from just 8 patients and roughly eight healthy donors. Overall study outcomes, separate from this receptor: Patients with type 1 diabetes made fewer insertions and deleted more nucleotides at VDJ recombination sites, implying thymic rearrangement abnormalities. A moderate but significant shortening of TCRB CDR3 length was observed in type 1 diabetes patients in all four CD4+ subsets. Sequencing cDNA rather than genomic DNA could over-represent highly expressing activated cells, although activation and CD3 levels did not differ between groups. The naive, central memory and regulatory TCRB repertoires appeared to resemble one another more closely among patients than among healthy donors. Shorter templates might be favored by PCR, yet because patient and control samples were amplified and corrected together, any such skew would affect both groups equally. HLA sub-analyses involved small numbers of individuals, so any influence of HLA type on TCRB rearrangement remained unresolved.

From each donor, a single peripheral blood sample of around 120 mL on average was drawn into heparinised tubes. Naive, central memory, regulatory and stem cell-like memory CD4+ T cells were sorted on a BD FACSAria II using a panel including CD45RO, CCR7, CD25, CD127, CD95 and CD27. Purity was above 95% for every sorted population. PBMCs were isolated immediately by Lymphoprep density gradient centrifugation and stained directly without culture. So that batch effects would be minimized, each experiment stained and sorted samples in pairs, pairing one healthy donor with one patient. Taken from cysteine to phenylalanine, the CDR3 has 15 residues. CDR3 DNA only is kept here, 45 bases in frame from base 1. The CDR1 and CDR2 encoded by the germline V gene (reference sequence) are MNHEY and SMNVEV. The germline V end is reduced by 5 bases and the J end by 8 bases; junction bases left unmatched: 11. A few counts support this clone. Its specific antigen is unknown. Base-call qualities are not available, and no considerably larger clone is one nucleotide away.

The entire amount of isolated RNA was reverse transcribed using the High Capacity cDNA Reverse Transcription Kit, so the sequenced TCRB transcripts were expressed ones. Deep immunoSEQ sequencing was performed on naive, central memory and regulatory T cell samples, with an average of approximately 3.9 million total reads per sample. Sorted cells were lysed in RLT buffer and RNA was extracted with DNase-treated RNeasy Micro or Mini kits, depending on cell number. To prevent cross-contamination, each cell subset was processed individually, whereas patient and healthy donor samples were processed jointly. The immunoSEQ multiplex PCR was used to amplify TCRB sequences from cDNA, yielding 87-bp fragments that span the CDR3 region. The amplicons were sequenced using the Illumina HiSeq platform. The paper's processing steps were these. PCR bias was corrected computationally using synthetic template baselines, and reads within Hamming distance 2 were collapsed, with unmergeable singletons discarded. By aligning reads against IMGT, V, D and J genes, CDR3 length, and insertions or deletions at six rearrangement sites were assigned. Within each subset, clonotype counts were normalized to sorted cell number, and only after that were true diversity and Gini coefficients computed with the tcR R package. Repertoire sharing was quantified using the overlap coefficient calculated on TCRB nucleotide sequences. As a proxy for the pre-selection repertoire, out-of-frame TCRB sequences from naive cells were analyzed. This is the immuneACCESS table as TCRdb keeps it, with only in-frame sequences that have V and J called. A part of the clones is gone; compared with another copy, unresolved V genes explain less than half, and the rest is unexplained. That table is the source of V, J and clone size, and D and trimming were worked out from the DNA. Here the sample has some 200,000 clones; roughly 16% occur a single time. Of the sample, 0.08% to 0.095% is held by the ten largest clones.

The sequencing input was naive CD4+ T cells from blood. The cell subset or site label on this specimen signifies: true naive CD4+ T cells. This sequence was found in a man aged 25-45 years with type 1 diabetes. The sequence is built from TRBV27 and TRBJ2-1; TRBD1 fits 8 bases in the junction. The bases read TGTGCCAGCAGTCGAGAGGACAGGGTTCTCGATGAGCAGTTCTTC. Its protein product is CASSREDRVLDEQFF.